This TCR beta chain was recorded in a study of blood T cell repertoires in COVID-19. While infection was still active, Seattle patients were enrolled and then followed longitudinally. Germline CDR1 SEHNR, CDR2 FQNEAQ (reference sequence). Trimming shortened V by 1 base and J by 3 bases, and 15 bases separated the two germline ends. This CDR3 comprises 16 residues. Original processing methods: Reference gene primer amplification in the assay estimated nucleated cell counts. Using immunoSEQ multiplex PCR, the repertoire was profiled, and TCRdb retains in-frame clones only, with some absent. V, J and clone size reflect that table, while D and trimming were determined from the DNA. The sample shows about 390,000 clones, over 75% of them seen only once.

The clonotype comes from a woman between 55 and 75 years old with COVID-19, enrolled during active disease. This chain joins TRBV7-9 and TRBJ1-2; perhaps TRBD1 as D (5 bases). The specimen sequenced was peripheral blood. The CDR3 nucleotides are TGTGCCAGCAGCTTAGGATCAGCGGGGCATGACTATGGCTACACCTTC. It is translated as CASSLGSAGHDYGYTF.